A single sample is the source of the 31 T cell receptor beta chains below, sequenced in a study of spatial heterogeneity in lung cancer. Overall study results and limits: Expanded intratumoral alpha and beta TCR counts tracked tumor mutation counts.

TCRdb ran MiXCR on the 5' RACE reads and lists one entry per CDR3 protein. Among around 23,000 distinct CDR3 sequences listed, about 6.8% were seen once. Indicated time point: sample taken at primary tumor resection. Their antigens remain unidentified. The starting material was lung tumor tissue, obtained at surgery. These receptors were taken from a male donor with early-stage non-small cell lung cancer.

This clonotype was counted many times. CDR3: CASSQTSSSRYNEQFF. CDR3 DNA sequence: TGTGCCAGCAGCCAAACTAGCTCCTCACGATACAATGAGCAGTTCTTC. V is TRBV7-9 and J is TRBJ2-1; tentative D call: TRBD2 (6 bases). The CDR3 totals 16 residues. Germline values: CDR1 SEHNR, CDR2 FQNEAQ (reference sequence). Trimming removed 5 bases at V and 4 bases at J, with 18 bases between.

This clonotype was counted at least ten times. The V and J genes are TRBV5-1 and TRBJ2-1; 8 nucleotides line up with TRBD1. This CDR3 has 17 residues. Trimming removed 4 bases from V and 9 bases from J; junction bases left unmatched: 18. Germline lookup yields CDR1 SGHRS and CDR2 YFSETQ. CDR3 residues: CASSRDGPDRDVGEQFF. CDR3 DNA: TGCGCCAGCAGCCGGGACGGCCCGGACAGGGATGTCGGTGAGCAGTTCTTC.

This clonotype was seen ten or more times. The chain uses TRBV12-3 or TRBV12-4 and TRBJ2-5; D call uncertain. Trimming took 3 bases from V and 0 from J, leaving 5 bases between them. The CDR3 covers 13 residues. DNA for the CDR3: TGTGCCAGCAGTTTCGCGGACCAAGAGACCCAGTACTTC. It codes for CASSFADQETQYF.

In its sample, this clonotype was seen a few times. This rearrangement joins TRBV9 to TRBJ2-3; D unresolved. CDR3 length: 16 amino acids. CDR1 is SGDLS, CDR2 YYNGEE, per germline. V lost 1 base and J lost 0, with 12 bases in between. In DNA, the CDR3 is TGTGCCAGCAGCGTAAAGCTTATTCCTAGCACAGATACGCAGTATTTT. Residues: CASSVKLIPSTDTQYF.

This clonotype was seen repeatedly, ten times or more. This chain links TRBV28 with TRBJ2-4; 10 bases match TRBD2. The CDR3 extends over 15 amino acids. Per germline, CDR1 MDHEN and CDR2 SYDVKM. The trim removed 5 bases at V and 6 bases at J, leaving 7 bases unmatched. CDR3 in amino acids: CASSPSGSGANIQYF. As DNA, the CDR3 is TGTGCCAGCAGTCCTAGCGGGAGCGGGGCAAACATTCAGTACTTC.

This clonotype was observed many times. The chain couples TRBV11-2 to TRBJ2-1, with D maybe TRBD1 (5 bases). V shed 3 bases and J shed 7 bases, with 10 bases lying between them. In germline, CDR1 is SGHAT, CDR2 FQNNGV. The CDR3 is 13 amino acids. The CDR3 reads CASSFDRPNEQFF. DNA for the CDR3: TGTGCCAGCAGCTTTGACAGACCAAATGAGCAGTTCTTC.

This clonotype was seen more than once but under ten times. The chain is built from TRBV6-2 or TRBV6-3 and TRBJ2-7, with D perhaps TRBD2 (6 bases). V shed 9 bases and J shed 7 bases, with 19 bases lying between them. Germline CDR1 reads MNHEY; CDR2 reads SVGEGT. The CDR3 runs to 13 residues. The CDR3 sequence: CASLASLLGEQYF. The CDR3 region has the DNA TGTGCCAGTCTAGCGTCCCTCCTCGGGGAGCAGTACTTC.

In this sample, this clonotype turned up a few times. CDR3 nucleotides: TGTGCCATCAGTGAGGGGGGGGGTCGGAGCAATCAGCCCCAGCATTTT. As protein: CAISEGGGRSNQPQHF. This chain links TRBV10-3 with TRBJ1-5, with D maybe TRBD1 (5 bases). Trimming shortened V by 2 bases and J by 1 base, and 12 bases separated the two germline ends. The CDR3 covers 16 residues. The germline CDR1 and CDR2 sequences are ENHRY and SYGVKD.

This clonotype was observed at least ten times. The rearrangement joins TRBV5-4 to TRBJ2-5, with 7 bases lining up with TRBD2. Germline CDR1 SGHNT, CDR2 YYREEE (reference sequence). Trimming removed 4 bases from V and 3 bases from J; junction bases left unmatched: 0. This CDR3 contains 12 residues. The CDR3 sequence is CASSGLEETQYF. The CDR3 region has the DNA TGTGCCAGCAGCGGACTAGAAGAGACCCAGTACTTC.

This clonotype has only a few counts. The V gene is TRBV27, the J gene TRBJ2-1; maybe TRBD1 (6 bases). The CDR3 has 14 residues. Germline V gene lookup returns CDR1 MNHEY and CDR2 SMNVEV (reference sequence). V lost 3 bases and J 1 base, leaving 7 bases between the germline ends. This CDR3 reads CASSLTGSYNEQFF. CDR3 in DNA: TGTGCCAGCAGTTTGACAGGATCCTACAATGAGCAGTTCTTC.

The table lists this clonotype with many counts. V gene TRBV5-1 combines with J gene TRBJ2-3; 13 nucleotides match TRBD2. Germline assignment: CDR1 SGHRS and CDR2 YFSETQ. Trimming at V came to 4 bases and at J to 1 base, leaving 6 bases not matched to a gene. The CDR3 totals 17 residues. The CDR3 nucleotides are TGCGCCAGCAGCGTTGGACTAGCGGGGGCCCGCACAGATACGCAGTATTTT. Protein product: CASSVGLAGARTDTQYF.

The table lists this clonotype with a few counts. This chain uses TRBV18 with TRBJ1-1, with D tentatively TRBD1 (5 bases). This CDR3 spans 15 amino acids. Germline CDR1 is KGHSH and CDR2 is LQKENI. The V end lost 3 bases, the J end lost 7 bases, and 18 bases lay between the germline ends. CDR3 protein: CASSPQPHKDSEAFF. The CDR3 DNA is TGTGCCAGCTCACCCCAGCCCCATAAAGACAGTGAAGCTTTCTTT.

This clonotype was observed at least ten times. The CDR3 protein is CARREQTYEQYF. The CDR3 nucleotides read TGTGCCCGCCGAGAGCAGACCTACGAGCAGTACTTC. The V and J genes are TRBV2 and TRBJ2-7; D gene unclear. The V end lost 11 bases, the J end lost 2 bases, and 13 bases lay between the germline ends. Germline V gene sequence: CDR1 SNHLY, CDR2 FYNNEI. The CDR3 has 12 residues.

This clonotype was recorded at least ten times. The V call is TRBV7-3, the J call TRBJ1-1; no clear D. This CDR3 has 13 amino acids. Looked up from germline, CDR1 is SGHTA and CDR2 is FQGTGA. V lost 5 bases to trimming and J lost 3 bases, with 10 bases between them. The CDR3 DNA reads as TGTGCCAGCAGCCACACGAGAGACACTGAAGCTTTCTTT. It specifies CASSHTRDTEAFF.

This clonotype has a count of ten or more. V is TRBV3-1 and J is TRBJ2-3; no clear D gene. Trimming cost V 3 bases and J 2 bases, with 0 bases left between them. From germline, CDR1 is LGHDT and CDR2 YNNKEL (reference sequence). CDR3 length: 11 amino acids. DNA for the CDR3: TGTGCCAGCAGCCACACAGATACGCAGTATTTT. It yields the protein CASSHTDTQYF.

This clonotype came up many times. This chain uses TRBV7-9 with TRBJ2-7; either TRBD1 or TRBD2 may supply D (5 bases each). The CDR3 consists of 16 residues. From germline, CDR1 is SEHNR and CDR2 FQNEAQ (reference sequence). Trimming removed 4 bases from V and 4 bases from J, with 20 bases in between. The CDR3 region has the DNA TGTGCCAGCAGCTACCGACGAGGGGCACTCGAGTACGAGCAGTACTTC. As protein: CASSYRRGALEYEQYF. The complete variable domain, with remaining parts taken from reference TRBV7-9 and TRBJ2-7, reads DTGVSQNPRHKITKRGQNVTFRCDPISEHNRLYWYRQTLGQGPEFLTYFQNEAQLEKSRLLSDRFSAERPKGSFSTLEIQRTEQGDSAMYLCASSYRRGALEYEQYFGPGTRLTVT.

At least ten counts were recorded for this clonotype. This chain uses TRBV5-5 with TRBJ1-5; D uncertain. Germline V lookup: CDR1 SGHKS, CDR2 YYEKEE (reference sequence). The CDR3 consists of 16 residues. The V gene lost 4 bases and the J gene lost 0 bases, with 14 bases spanning the gap. The CDR3 loop reads CASSPSSSYSNQPQHF. DNA of the CDR3: TGTGCCAGCAGCCCGAGTTCATCCTATAGCAATCAGCCCCAGCATTTT. Full variable domain (remainder filled in from reference TRBV5-5 and TRBJ1-5): DAGVTQSPTHLIKTRGQQVTLRCSPISGHKSVSWYQQVLGQGPQFIFQYYEKEERGRGNFPDRFSARQFPNYSSELNVNALLLGDSALYLCASSPSSSYSNQPQHFGDGTRLSIL.

This clonotype came up many times. This rearrangement joins TRBV29-1 to TRBJ2-1, with 10 bases identical to TRBD2. The CDR3 runs 14 residues. The V segment lost 7 bases and the J segment 2 bases; nucleotides outside the gene matches: 5. Germline assignment: CDR1 SQVTM and CDR2 ANQGSEA. The CDR3 DNA sequence: TGCAGCGGAAGCGGGGGGGTAGCCTACAATGAGCAGTTCTTC. This translates into CSGSGGVAYNEQFF.

This clonotype came up many times. V usage is TRBV29-1 and J usage is TRBJ1-2; unclear D gene. The CDR3 is 12 amino acids. Germline CDR1 SQVTM, CDR2 ANQGSEA. The germline V and J ends were trimmed by 8 bases and 4 bases, with 14 bases remaining between them. Written as DNA, the CDR3 is TGCAGCTCAGATGCAGGAACCTATGGCTACACCTTC. It yields the protein CSSDAGTYGYTF. The full variable domain, with the rest looked up from reference TRBV29-1 and TRBJ1-2, is SAVISQKPSRDICQRGTSLTIQCQVDSQVTMMFWYRQQPGQSLTLIATANQGSEATYESGFVIDKFPISRPNLTFSTLTVSNMSPEDSSIYLCSSDAGTYGYTFGSGTRLTVV.

The V call is TRBV18, the J call TRBJ2-5; D is unresolved. The CDR3 runs 15 residues. V was cut by 0 bases and J by 5 bases, with 13 bases left in between. The germline V gene encodes CDR1 KGHSH and CDR2 LQKENI. CDR3 coding DNA: TGTGCCAGCTCACCACCGTGGGCGGTGAGGGAGACCCAGTACTTC. This gives the protein CASSPPWAVRETQYF. The whole variable domain, remainder taken from reference TRBV18 and TRBJ2-5, is NAGVMQNPRHLVRRRGQEARLRCSPMKGHSHVYWYRQLPEEGLKFMVYLQKENIIDESGMPKERFSAEFPKEGPSILRIQQVVRGDSAAYFCASSPPWAVRETQYFGPGTRLLVL.

The chain recombines TRBV6-6 with TRBJ2-7; D may be TRBD1 (5 bases). The length of the CDR3 is 15 residues. Germline-derived CDR1 and CDR2 are MNHNY and SVGAGI (reference sequence). The germline V and J ends were trimmed by 5 bases and 0 bases, with 14 bases remaining between them. The CDR3 loop is CASSRGSKLSYEQYF. CDR3 nucleotide sequence: TGTGCCAGCAGTAGGGGCAGCAAACTCTCCTACGAGCAGTACTTC.

Ten or more counts support this clonotype. The rearrangement joins TRBV28 to TRBJ1-5, with 7 bases matching TRBD1. This CDR3 region has 14 residues. V trimming: 7 bases; J trimming: 0 bases; junction bases outside the gene matches: 3. Germline V lookup: CDR1 MDHEN, CDR2 SYDVKM. CDR3 DNA: TGTGCCAGCAACAGGGGAGTTAGCAATCAGCCCCAGCATTTT. Translated: CASNRGVSNQPQHF.

This clonotype was recorded many times. The chain recombines TRBV6-5 with TRBJ2-6, with D possibly TRBD1 on 5 matching bases. The V end lost 8 bases, the J end lost 4 bases, and 15 bases lay between the germline ends. This CDR3 region has 15 residues. Germline loops: CDR1 MNHEY, CDR2 SVGAGI. CDR3 nucleotides: TGTGCCAGCTCCTATGGGGCCTCCGGGGCCAACGTCCTGACTTTC. It encodes CASSYGASGANVLTF.

At least ten counts were recorded for this clonotype. One junction end disagrees with the germline gene, perhaps due to a read error. V is TRBV7-7 and J is TRBJ1-1, with 8 bases matching TRBD1. The germline gives CDR1 SSHAT, CDR2 FNYEAQ (reference sequence). The CDR3 totals 15 residues. The CDR3 loop is CASSLIRGRHTEAFF. The CDR3 DNA reads as TGTGCTAGCAGCTTGATCAGGGGGCGTCACACTGAAGCTTTCTTT.

Many counts were recorded for this clonotype. V and J are TRBV28 and TRBJ1-5; no clear D gene. In germline, CDR1 is MDHEN, CDR2 SYDVKM. V lost 2 bases to trimming and J lost 4 bases, with 9 bases between them. CDR3 length equals 14 residues. CDR3 nucleotides: TGTGCCAGCAGTTTAGTGGCAACAAATCAGCCCCAGCATTTT. Translating gives CASSLVATNQPQHF.

This clonotype showed up just a few times. The V gene is TRBV5-4, the J gene TRBJ2-3, with D perhaps matching TRBD1 or TRBD2 (5 bases each). The CDR3 has 16 residues. From germline, CDR1 is SGHNT and CDR2 YYREEE (reference sequence). V gave up 4 bases and J gave up 4 bases, with 19 bases separating them. The CDR3 sequence is CASSRSGAGTADTQYF. The CDR3 DNA reads as TGTGCCAGCAGCCGCTCCGGGGCGGGTACGGCAGATACGCAGTATTTT.

Many counts were recorded for this clonotype. The chain couples TRBV11-2 to TRBJ2-1; 8 bases are shared with TRBD2. The CDR3 runs to 16 residues. Germline V gene sequence: CDR1 SGHAT, CDR2 FQNNGV. The V segment lost 1 base and the J segment 4 bases; nucleotides outside the gene matches: 6. CDR3 sequence (DNA): TGTGCCAGCAGCTTAGCTTTACTAGCGGCATACAATGAGCAGTTCTTC. This encodes CASSLALLAAYNEQFF.

This clonotype was picked up many times. V gene TRBV4-3 combines with J gene TRBJ1-1, with a tentative D call TRBD1 (6 bases). With 4 bases removed from V and 4 bases from J, the gap between germline ends came to 13 bases. CDR1 is LGHNA and CDR2 is YSLEER in the germline V gene. The CDR3 length is 14 residues. The CDR3 coding sequence is TGCGCCAGCAGCCGCGACAGGATGGCCACTGAAGCTTTCTTT. It encodes CASSRDRMATEAFF.

This clonotype is medium-sized by share. V usage is TRBV7-8 and J usage is TRBJ2-5, with 7 positions matching TRBD2. CDR1 and CDR2 (germline): SGHVS, FQNEAQ. The V and J ends lost 7 bases and 5 bases, in that order; junction bases with no gene match: 7. The CDR3 totals 13 residues. The CDR3 coding sequence is TGTGCCAGCACCCGTGAGCGGGGCGAGACCCAGTACTTC. Translated: CASTRERGETQYF.

V and J are TRBV7-2 and TRBJ2-7, with D tentatively TRBD1 (5 bases). This CDR3 is built from 13 residues. Trimming removed 5 bases at V and 3 bases at J, with 11 bases between. Germline CDR1 SGHTA, CDR2 FQGNSA. In DNA, the CDR3 is TGTGCCAGCAGCCCACAGGTGGGCTACGAGCAGTACTTC. Amino acid sequence: CASSPQVGYEQYF. The variable domain in full, completed from reference TRBV7-2 and TRBJ2-7, reads GAGVSQSPSNKVTEKGKDVELRCDPISGHTALYWYRQSLGQGLEFLIYFQGNSAPDKSGLPSDRFSAERTGGSVSTLTIQRTQQEDSAVYLCASSPQVGYEQYFGPGTRLTVT.

The V and J genes are TRBV10-3 and TRBJ1-5; D is uncertain. The CDR3 is 13 residues long. CDR1 is ENHRY and CDR2 is SYGVKD in the germline V gene. With 6 bases removed from V and 1 base from J, the gap between germline ends came to 7 bases. The CDR3 loop reads CAIRGGSNQPQHF. As DNA, the CDR3 is TGTGCCATCAGGGGCGGGAGCAATCAGCCCCAGCATTTT.